The present entry profiles one T cell receptor beta chain with its context. Specified time point: patch test 3, about 24 weeks after DPC sensitization. Treatment of the sample: therapeutic diphenylcyclopropenone sensitization with weekly scalp DPC. TCRdb processed the RACE reads anew with MiXCR; each CDR3 protein has one entry. In the table there are roughly 100,000 distinct CDR3 sequences, less than 45% of which are singletons. Per the germline V gene, CDR1 is SQVTM and CDR2 is ANQGSEA. Trimming removed 3 bases from V and 0 bases from J, with 7 bases in between. The CDR3 has 13 residues. This specimen belongs to a study of human T cells and chemical hapten exposure. Looking at the study overall: Patients received weekly diphenylcyclopropenone doses to the scalp throughout the approximately 25-week study.

The origin of this receptor is a man in his forties or fifties with alopecia areata. Some clones in this sample may be carry-over from other donors' samples. The chain links TRBV29-1 to TRBJ2-3; D not certain. Source: whole blood, taken in connection with sensitization to the hapten diphenylcyclopropenone (DPC). CDR3 DNA: TGCAGCGTTGAGTTGCTAAGCACAGATACGCAGTATTTT. Residues: CSVELLSTDTQYF.